This TCR beta chain was sequenced during a study of cytotoxic CD8 clonotypes in ibrutinib-treated CLL. Depth targeted 1 in 200,000 to 1 in 1 million T cells, averaging roughly 9.3x coverage per clonotype. TCRdb's copy holds only in-frame clones and misses some; the assay was immunoSEQ multiplex PCR. The sample lists fewer than 400,000 clones; 67% were seen once. The length of the CDR3 is 14 residues. CDR1 and CDR2 (germline): MGHRA, YSYEKL. After removal of 3 bases from V and 3 bases from J, the junction contained 2 bases not matched to a gene. The J gene is TRBJ2-7, the V gene TRBV4-1; 10 nucleotides agree with TRBD1. The material sequenced was PBMCs, taken after 36 months of ibrutinib treatment. This sequence was found in a human donor with chronic lymphocytic leukemia. The CDR3 nucleotides are TGCGCCAGCAGCCACGGACAGGGGGGCTACGAGCAGTACTTC. This translates into CASSHGQGGYEQYF.